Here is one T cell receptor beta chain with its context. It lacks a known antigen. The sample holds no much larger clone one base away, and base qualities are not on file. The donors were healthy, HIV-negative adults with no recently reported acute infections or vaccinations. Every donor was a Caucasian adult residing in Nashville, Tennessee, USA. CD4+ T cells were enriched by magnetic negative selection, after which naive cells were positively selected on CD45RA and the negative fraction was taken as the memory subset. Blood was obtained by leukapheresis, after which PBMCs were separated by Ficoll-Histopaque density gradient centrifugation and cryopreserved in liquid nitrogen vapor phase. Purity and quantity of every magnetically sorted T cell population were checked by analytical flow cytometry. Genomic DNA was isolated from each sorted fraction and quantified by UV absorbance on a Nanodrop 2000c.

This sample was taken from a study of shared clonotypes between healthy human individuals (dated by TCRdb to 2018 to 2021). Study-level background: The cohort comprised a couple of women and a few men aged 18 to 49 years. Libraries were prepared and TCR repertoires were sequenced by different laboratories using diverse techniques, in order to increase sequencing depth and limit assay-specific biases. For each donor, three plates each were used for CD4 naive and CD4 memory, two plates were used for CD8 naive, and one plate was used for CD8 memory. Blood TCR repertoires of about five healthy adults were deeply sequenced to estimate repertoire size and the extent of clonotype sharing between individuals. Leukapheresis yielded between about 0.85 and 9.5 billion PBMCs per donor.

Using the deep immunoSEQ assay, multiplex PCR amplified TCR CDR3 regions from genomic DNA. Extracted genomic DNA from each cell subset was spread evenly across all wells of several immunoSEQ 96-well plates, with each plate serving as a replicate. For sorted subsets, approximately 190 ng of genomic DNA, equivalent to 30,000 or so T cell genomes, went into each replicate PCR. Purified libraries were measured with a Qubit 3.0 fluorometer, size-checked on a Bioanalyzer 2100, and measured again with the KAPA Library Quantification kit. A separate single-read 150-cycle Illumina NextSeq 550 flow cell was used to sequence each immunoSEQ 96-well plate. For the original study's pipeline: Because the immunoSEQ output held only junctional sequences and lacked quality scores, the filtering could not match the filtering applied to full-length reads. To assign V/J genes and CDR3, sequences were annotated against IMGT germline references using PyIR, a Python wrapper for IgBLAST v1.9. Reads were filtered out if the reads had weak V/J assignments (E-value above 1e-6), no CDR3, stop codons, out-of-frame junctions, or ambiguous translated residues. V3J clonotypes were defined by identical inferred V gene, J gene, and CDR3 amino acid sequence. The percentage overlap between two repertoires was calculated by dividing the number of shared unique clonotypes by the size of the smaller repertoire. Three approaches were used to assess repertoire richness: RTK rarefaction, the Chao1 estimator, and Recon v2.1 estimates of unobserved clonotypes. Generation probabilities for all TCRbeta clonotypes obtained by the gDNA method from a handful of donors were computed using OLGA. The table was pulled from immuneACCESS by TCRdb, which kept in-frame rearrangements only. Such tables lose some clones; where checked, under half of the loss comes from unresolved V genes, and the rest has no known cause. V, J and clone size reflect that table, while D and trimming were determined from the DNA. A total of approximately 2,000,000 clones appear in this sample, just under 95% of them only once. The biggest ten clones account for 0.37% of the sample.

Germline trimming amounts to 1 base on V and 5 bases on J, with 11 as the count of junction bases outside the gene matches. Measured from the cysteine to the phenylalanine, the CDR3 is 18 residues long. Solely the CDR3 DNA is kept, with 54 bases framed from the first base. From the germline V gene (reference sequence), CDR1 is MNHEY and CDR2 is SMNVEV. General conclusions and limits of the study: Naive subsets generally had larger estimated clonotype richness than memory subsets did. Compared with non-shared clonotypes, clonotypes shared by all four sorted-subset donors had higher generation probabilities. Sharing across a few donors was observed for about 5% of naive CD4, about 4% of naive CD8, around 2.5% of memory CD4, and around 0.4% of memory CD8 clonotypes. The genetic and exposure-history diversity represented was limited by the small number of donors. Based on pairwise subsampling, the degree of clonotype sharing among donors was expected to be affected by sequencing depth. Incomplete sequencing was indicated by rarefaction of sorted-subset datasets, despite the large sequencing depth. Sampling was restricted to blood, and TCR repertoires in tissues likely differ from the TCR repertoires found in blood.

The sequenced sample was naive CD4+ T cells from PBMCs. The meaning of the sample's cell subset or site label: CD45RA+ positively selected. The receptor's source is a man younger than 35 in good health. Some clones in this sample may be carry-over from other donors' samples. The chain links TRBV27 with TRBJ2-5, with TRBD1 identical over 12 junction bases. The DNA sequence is TGTGCCAGCAGTTTATACTCCGGGACAGGGGGCCGAGTGGAGACCCAGTACTTC. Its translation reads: CASSLYSGTGGRVETQYF.